These 18 T cell receptor beta chains share one sample of origin, sequenced in a study of blood T cell repertoires in COVID-19. Here immunoSEQ multiplex PCR was the method, and the copy in TCRdb shows in-frame clones only, minus some. The data hold 250,000 or so clones, with around 83% observed a single time. Sample: peripheral blood. The receptors shown here come from a woman in her thirties or forties who had recovered from COVID-19.

The chain recombines TRBV28 with TRBJ2-2; weak D call: TRBD1 (5 bases). The V and J ends lost 6 bases and 3 bases respectively, with 17 bases between them. The CDR3 length is 16 residues. Germline V gene sequence: CDR1 MDHEN, CDR2 SYDVKM. The CDR3 loop reads CASRSRAGQHTGELFF. The CDR3 DNA sequence: TGTGCCAGCAGGTCCAGGGCAGGGCAACACACCGGGGAGCTGTTTTTT.

The J gene is TRBJ1-2, the V gene TRBV7-3; D is undetermined. The CDR3 loop spans 12 amino acids. With 4 bases removed from V and 4 bases from J, the gap between germline ends came to 7 bases. Looked up from germline, CDR1 is SGHTA and CDR2 is FQGTGA. The CDR3: CASSSTGYGYTF. CDR3 coding DNA: TGTGCCAGCAGCTCGACTGGCTATGGCTACACCTTC.

The chain carries TRBV28 and TRBJ2-7; 12 bases map to TRBD1. The germline V gene encodes CDR1 MDHEN and CDR2 SYDVKM. The V gene end was trimmed by 5 bases and the J gene end by 7 bases; junction bases not matched to a gene: 9. CDR3 length: 15 amino acids. The CDR3 bases are TGTGCCAGCAGTATAACGGGACAGGGGGCTGGGGAGCAGTACTTC. Translating gives CASSITGQGAGEQYF.

The CDR3 protein is CASSWGQGDYEQYF. CDR3 in DNA: TGTGCCAGTAGCTGGGGGCAGGGGGACTACGAGCAGTACTTC. The rearrangement uses TRBV19 and TRBJ2-7, with 7 bases matching TRBD1. Germline V gene sequence: CDR1 LNHDA, CDR2 SQIVND (reference sequence). The CDR3 is made up of 14 amino acids. V lost 6 bases and J lost 3; bases outside the gene matches: 8.

V and J are TRBV3-1 (or the pseudogene TRBV3-2) and TRBJ2-3, with TRBD1 as a possible D gene (6 bases). Germline assignment: CDR1 LGHDT and CDR2 YNNKEL (reference sequence). The CDR3 covers 16 residues. Between the trimmed V and J ends, which lost 1 base and 2 bases, there was a span of 13 bases. CDR3 protein: CASSQVTGQLTDTQYF. CDR3 nucleotide sequence: TGTGCCAGCAGCCAAGTGACTGGACAGCTCACAGATACGCAGTATTTT.

The V call is TRBV6-5, the J call TRBJ2-7; TRBD2 agrees at 7 bases. The junction had 6 bases not matched to a gene; V was cut back by 6 bases and J by 1 base. The CDR3 is made up of 14 amino acids. CDR1 MNHEY and CDR2 SVGAGI come from the germline V gene. The CDR3 is CASRGGSESYEQYF. DNA of the CDR3: TGTGCCAGCAGGGGAGGGAGTGAATCCTACGAGCAGTACTTC.

V gene TRBV18 combines with J gene TRBJ1-4; 8 nucleotides line up with TRBD1. J was trimmed by 8 bases and V by 6 bases; bases with no gene match: 11. This CDR3 spans 15 amino acids. The germline gives CDR1 KGHSH, CDR2 LQKENI. CDR3 sequence (DNA): TGTGCCAGCTCCTCGGGACAGGAGGGGAGCGAAAAACTGTTTTTT. It encodes CASSSGQEGSEKLFF.

The gene calls are TRBV28 and TRBJ1-5; 7 bases agree with TRBD1. Germline assignment: CDR1 MDHEN and CDR2 SYDVKM. V was clipped by 5 bases and J by 6 bases; unmatched bases: 7. This CDR3 spans 14 amino acids. The CDR3 here is CASSTGAGIQPQHF. The CDR3, as DNA: TGTGCCAGCAGTACAGGGGCGGGTATTCAGCCCCAGCATTTT.

The chain is built from TRBV5-1 and TRBJ1-1, with D uncertain. Trimming shortened V by 4 bases and J by 4 bases, and 17 bases separated the two germline ends. The CDR3 spans 15 residues. Per the germline V gene, CDR1 is SGHRS and CDR2 is YFSETQ. CDR3 region: CASSPQKEARTEAFF. The CDR3 nucleotides are TGCGCCAGCAGCCCTCAGAAAGAGGCGCGCACTGAAGCTTTCTTT. Drawing the rest from reference TRBV5-1 and TRBJ1-1, the complete variable domain is KAGVTQTPRYLIKTRGQQVTLSCSPISGHRSVSWYQQTPGQGLQFLFEYFSETQRNKGNFPGRFSGRQFSNSRSEMNVSTLELGDSALYLCASSPQKEARTEAFFGQGTRLTVV.

The chain combines TRBV3-1 (or the pseudogene TRBV3-2) with TRBJ2-7; 11 bases are shared with TRBD2. Trimming removed 7 bases from V and 7 bases from J; junction bases left unmatched: 9. From germline, CDR1 is LGHDT and CDR2 YNNKEL (reference sequence). The CDR3 length is 14 residues. CDR3 residues: CASTYSGGAKEQYF. The CDR3 DNA sequence: TGTGCCAGCACCTATAGCGGGGGGGCGAAGGAGCAGTACTTC.

This chain uses TRBV2 with TRBJ1-2; D may be TRBD1 (6 bases). Germline V gene lookup returns CDR1 SNHLY and CDR2 FYNNEI. V dropped 1 base and J dropped 5 bases, with 8 bases sitting between them. The CDR3 runs to 13 residues. As DNA, the CDR3 is TGTGCCAGCAGTGAAGGGCAGGGGTATGGCTACACCTTC. As protein: CASSEGQGYGYTF.

The chain combines TRBV29-1 with TRBJ2-7, with D possibly being TRBD1 (5 bases). The CDR3 contains 13 residues. V was shortened by 6 bases and J by 0 bases, with 12 bases between the two germline ends. The V gene's germline CDR1 is SQVTM and CDR2 ANQGSEA. The CDR3 coding sequence is TGCAGCGTGTCAGGGATCGGCTCCTACGAGCAGTACTTC. Protein sequence: CSVSGIGSYEQYF.

This clone was counted a single time. V is TRBV24-1 and J is TRBJ1-2; the D is unclear. This CDR3 is built from 13 residues. Germline lookup yields CDR1 KGHDR and CDR2 SFDVKD. V lost 9 bases and J lost 8, with 18 bases in between. The CDR3 DNA reads as TGTGCCACCGGAGGAGGAATGGGCGAGGGCTACACCTTC. Protein sequence: CATGGGMGEGYTF.

The chain is built from TRBV19 and TRBJ1-2, with D possibly matching TRBD1 (5 bases). The CDR3 consists of 12 residues. Germline lookup yields CDR1 LNHDA and CDR2 SQIVND (reference sequence). V was clipped by 11 bases and J by 6 bases, with 16 bases between them. CDR3 in DNA: TGTGCCCACCAGTGGGAGGGGCATGGCTACACCTTC. This sequence encodes CAHQWEGHGYTF.

The J gene is TRBJ1-5, the V gene TRBV2; 7 positions agree with TRBD1. The CDR3 totals 14 residues. V trimming: 8 bases; J trimming: 4 bases; junction bases outside the gene matches: 8. The germline gives CDR1 SNHLY, CDR2 FYNNEI. DNA of the CDR3: TGTGCCAGCGGGGGACAGCGACTTAATCAGCCCCAGCATTTT. It is translated as CASGGQRLNQPQHF.

The chain employs TRBV9 and TRBJ2-3; 9 nucleotides align to TRBD2. Germline assignment: CDR1 SGDLS and CDR2 YYNGEE. The CDR3 runs 16 residues. V lost 4 bases and J lost 1; bases outside the gene matches: 7. As DNA, the CDR3 is TGTGCCAGCAGCCCTCGGGAGCGGGGGGGCACAGATACGCAGTATTTT. Amino acid sequence: CASSPRERGGTDTQYF.

This rearrangement joins TRBV27 to TRBJ2-1, with 7 bases identical to TRBD1. Germline CDR1 MNHEY, CDR2 SMNVEV (reference sequence). J gave up 6 bases and V 7 bases, and 15 bases lay outside the gene matches. The CDR3 sequence is 16 residues long. The CDR3 sequence: CASKPTGQVRVNEQFF. DNA of the CDR3: TGTGCCAGCAAACCTACTGGACAGGTGAGGGTCAATGAGCAGTTCTTC.

The chain joins TRBV5-1 to TRBJ2-7; D perhaps matches TRBD2 (5 bases). Germline CDR1 SGHRS, CDR2 YFSETQ. V dropped 0 bases and J dropped 4 bases, with 14 bases sitting between them. The CDR3 runs to 15 residues. For the CDR3, the DNA is TGCGCCAGCAGCTTGGAAGGACGGGGTTGGTACGAGCAGTACTTC. It is translated as CASSLEGRGWYEQYF. The full variable domain, rest sourced from reference TRBV5-1 and TRBJ2-7, is KAGVTQTPRYLIKTRGQQVTLSCSPISGHRSVSWYQQTPGQGLQFLFEYFSETQRNKGNFPGRFSGRQFSNSRSEMNVSTLELGDSALYLCASSLEGRGWYEQYFGPGTRLTVT.